Described below is a single T cell receptor (beta chain) sequence and its context. Assignments of participants to cohorts depended upon their own reported clinical history. These data originate in a study of blood T cell repertoires in COVID-19. The method was immunoSEQ multiplex PCR; TCRdb's version includes in-frame clones alone and lacks a portion of them. Seen here are approximately 280,000 clones, around 83% observed once, and the top ten hold about 5%. The V end was cut by 5 bases, the J end by 0 bases, with 5 bases between. The CDR3 consists of 14 residues. Germline CDR1 SGHTA, CDR2 FQGTGA. The clonotype was recovered from a man in his forties who had been exposed to COVID-19. Sequencing was carried out using PBMCs or T cells enriched from blood (not recorded which). The chain has TRBV7-3 and TRBJ1-6; no clear D. The CDR3 region has the DNA TGTGCCAGCAGCCTCTACTCCTATAATTCACCCCTCCACTTT. It specifies CASSLYSYNSPLHF.